These 10 T cell receptor beta chains originate from one sample sequenced in a study of cytomegalovirus exposure and HLA in healthy donors. PCR used 60 Vbeta primers and 13 Jbeta primers. Assay: immunoSEQ multiplex PCR; the TCRdb copy retains only in-frame clones and omits some. Among tens of thousands of clones listed, around 80% were seen once. The sample comprised PBMCs. These receptor sequences come from a man aged 35 to 55 in good health and CMV-seronegative.

The rearrangement links TRBV5-1 to TRBJ2-2; D is perhaps TRBD1 (6 bases). Germline-derived CDR1 and CDR2 are SGHRS and YFSETQ. The V end lost 1 base, the J end lost 5 bases, and 12 bases lay between the germline ends. This CDR3 is built from 15 residues. This CDR3 is CASSLQGSGTGELFF. The CDR3 DNA follows: TGCGCCAGCAGCTTGCAGGGGTCGGGGACCGGGGAGCTGTTTTTT. The full variable domain, in which reference TRBV5-1 and TRBJ2-2 provide the parts outside the CDR3, is KAGVTQTPRYLIKTRGQQVTLSCSPISGHRSVSWYQQTPGQGLQFLFEYFSETQRNKGNFPGRFSGRQFSNSRSEMNVSTLELGDSALYLCASSLQGSGTGELFFGEGSRLTVL.

V is TRBV29-1 and J is TRBJ2-3; 8 positions match TRBD2. Per germline, CDR1 SQVTM and CDR2 ANQGSEA. There are 16 residues in the CDR3. V lost 7 bases and J lost 5; bases outside the gene matches: 17. CDR3 amino acids: CSGDRAKGGRRDTQYF. As DNA, the CDR3 is TGCAGCGGTGACCGGGCCAAGGGCGGGAGGCGAGATACGCAGTATTTT.

The chain uses TRBV2 and TRBJ1-5; possibly TRBD1 for D (6 bases). Trimming shortened V by 7 bases and J by 5 bases, and 12 bases separated the two germline ends. The CDR3 contains 13 residues. Per the germline V gene, CDR1 is SNHLY and CDR2 is FYNNEI. The CDR3 is CASKLDSDQPQHF. Here the CDR3 DNA reads TGTGCCAGCAAATTGGACAGTGATCAGCCCCAGCATTTT.

The chain joins TRBV7-2 to TRBJ1-5; 7 bases align to TRBD1. Germline V gene lookup returns CDR1 SGHTA and CDR2 FQGNSA. Trimming at V came to 5 bases and at J to 7 bases, leaving 8 bases not matched to a gene. This CDR3 contains 14 residues. CDR3 protein: CASSPGTEVQPQHF. The CDR3 bases are TGTGCCAGCAGCCCAGGGACAGAGGTACAGCCCCAGCATTTT.

This chain joins TRBV5-5 and TRBJ2-2; D remains ambiguous. The CDR3 is 14 amino acids. Germline CDR1 reads SGHKS; CDR2 reads YYEKEE (reference sequence). Trimming removed 4 bases at V and 3 bases at J, with 10 bases between. CDR3 nucleotide sequence: TGTGCCAGCAGCCCGCGGTCCTACACCGGGGAGCTGTTTTTT. This sequence encodes CASSPRSYTGELFF. The whole variable domain, filled in from reference TRBV5-5 and TRBJ2-2, reads DAGVTQSPTHLIKTRGQQVTLRCSPISGHKSVSWYQQVLGQGPQFIFQYYEKEERGRGNFPDRFSARQFPNYSSELNVNALLLGDSALYLCASSPRSYTGELFFGEGSRLTVL.

The chain uses TRBV11-3 and TRBJ2-3; the match to TRBD2 covers 12 bases. V lost 4 bases and J lost 6; bases outside the gene matches: 5. The length of the CDR3 is 15 residues. Germline assignment: CDR1 SGHNT and CDR2 YENEEA. CDR3 bases: TGTGCCAGCAGCTCCGGGACTAGCGGGTGGGATACGCAGTATTTT. Its protein product is CASSSGTSGWDTQYF.

This clone has only one observation. The genes are TRBV2 and TRBJ2-6; TRBD1 matches 11 bases. The CDR3 totals 17 residues. The junction had 9 bases not matched to a gene; V was cut back by 7 bases and J by 4 bases. Germline assignment: CDR1 SNHLY and CDR2 FYNNEI. The CDR3 DNA reads as TGTGCCAGCACTGGACAGGGGGCGCGGACCGGGGCCAACGTCCTGACTTTC. It is translated as CASTGQGARTGANVLTF.

The rearrangement joins TRBV5-5 to TRBJ1-5; D possibly corresponds to TRBD1 (6 bases). CDR1 is SGHKS and CDR2 is YYEKEE in the germline V gene (reference sequence). V was cut by 4 bases and J by 4 bases, with 9 bases left in between. The CDR3 is 13 amino acids. CDR3 DNA: TGTGCCAGCAGCCCCAGGGGAAATCAGCCCCAGCATTTT. Protein product: CASSPRGNQPQHF. Together with reference TRBV5-5 and TRBJ1-5, the CDR3 gives the full variable domain: DAGVTQSPTHLIKTRGQQVTLRCSPISGHKSVSWYQQVLGQGPQFIFQYYEKEERGRGNFPDRFSARQFPNYSSELNVNALLLGDSALYLCASSPRGNQPQHFGDGTRLSIL.

This clone was recorded a few times. V gene TRBV13 combines with J gene TRBJ2-2; D gene ambiguous. The CDR3 length is 16 residues. V was clipped by 6 bases and J by 1 base, with 15 bases between them. From germline, CDR1 is PRHDT and CDR2 FYEKMQ (reference sequence). The DNA of the CDR3 is TGTGCCAGCAGTGCCTCCATCTACCTGAACACCGGGGAGCTGTTTTTT. Protein sequence: CASSASIYLNTGELFF. The complete variable domain, with remaining parts taken from reference TRBV13 and TRBJ2-2, reads AAGVIQSPRHLIKEKRETATLKCYPIPRHDTVYWYQQGPGQDPQFLISFYEKMQSDKGSIPDRFSAQQFSDYHSELNMSSLELGDSALYFCASSASIYLNTGELFFGEGSRLTVL.

This clone was recorded only once. The CDR3 DNA follows: TGTGCCAGCAGCAAACCCCAGGCCCAGGCTTCACCCCTCCACTTT. Translation: CASSKPQAQASPLHF. The V gene is TRBV21-1, the J gene TRBJ1-6; the table's D call TRBD1 went unverified against the DNA. TRBV21-1 is designated a pseudogene. The CDR3 loop spans 15 amino acids.